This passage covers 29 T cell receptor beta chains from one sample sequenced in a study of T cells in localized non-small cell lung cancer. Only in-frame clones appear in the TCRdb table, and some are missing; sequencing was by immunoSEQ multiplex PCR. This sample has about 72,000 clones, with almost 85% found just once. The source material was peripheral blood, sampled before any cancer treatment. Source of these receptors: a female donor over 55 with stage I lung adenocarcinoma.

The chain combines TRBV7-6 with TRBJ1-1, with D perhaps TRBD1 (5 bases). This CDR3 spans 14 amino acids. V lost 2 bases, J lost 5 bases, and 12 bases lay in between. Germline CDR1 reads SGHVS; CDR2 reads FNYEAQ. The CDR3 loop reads CASSLRGARTEAFF. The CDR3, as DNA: TGTGCCAGCAGCTTACGCGGGGCGAGAACTGAAGCTTTCTTT.

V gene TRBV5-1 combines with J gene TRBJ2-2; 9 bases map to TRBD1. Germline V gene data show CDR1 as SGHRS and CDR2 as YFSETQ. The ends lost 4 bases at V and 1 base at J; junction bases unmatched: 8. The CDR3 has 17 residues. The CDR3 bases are TGCGCCAGCAGCCCGCGGACAGGGGCAAAGAACACCGGGGAGCTGTTTTTT. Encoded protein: CASSPRTGAKNTGELFF.

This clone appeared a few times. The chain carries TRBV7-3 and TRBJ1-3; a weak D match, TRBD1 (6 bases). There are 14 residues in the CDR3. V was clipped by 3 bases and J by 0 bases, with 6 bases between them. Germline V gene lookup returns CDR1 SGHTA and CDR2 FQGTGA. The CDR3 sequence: CASSLDSSGNTIYF. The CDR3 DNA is TGTGCCAGCAGCTTGGACAGCTCTGGAAACACCATATATTTT.

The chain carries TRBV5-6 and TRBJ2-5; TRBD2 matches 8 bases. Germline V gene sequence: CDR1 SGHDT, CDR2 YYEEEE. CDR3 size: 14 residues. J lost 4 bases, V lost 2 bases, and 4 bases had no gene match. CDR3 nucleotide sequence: TGTGCCAGCAGCTTACCGGGAGGGGGAGAGACCCAGTACTTC. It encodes CASSLPGGGETQYF.

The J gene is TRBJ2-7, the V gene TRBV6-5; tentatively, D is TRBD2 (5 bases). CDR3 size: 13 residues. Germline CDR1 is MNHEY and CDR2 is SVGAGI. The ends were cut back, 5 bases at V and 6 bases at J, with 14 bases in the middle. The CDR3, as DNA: TGTGCCAGCAGTCTGAGCGGAACCGGCGAGCAGTACTTC. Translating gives CASSLSGTGEQYF.

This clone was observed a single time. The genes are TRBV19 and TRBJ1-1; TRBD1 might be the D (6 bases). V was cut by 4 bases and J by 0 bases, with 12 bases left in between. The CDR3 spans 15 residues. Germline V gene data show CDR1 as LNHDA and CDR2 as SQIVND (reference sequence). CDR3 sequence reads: CASSTDGGMNTEAFF. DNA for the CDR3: TGTGCCAGTAGTACGGACGGGGGCATGAACACTGAAGCTTTCTTT.

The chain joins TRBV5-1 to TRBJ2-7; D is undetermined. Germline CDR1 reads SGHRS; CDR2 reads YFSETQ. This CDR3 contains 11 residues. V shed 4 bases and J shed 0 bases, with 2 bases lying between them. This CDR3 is CASSNSYEQYF. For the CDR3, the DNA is TGCGCCAGCAGCAACTCCTACGAGCAGTACTTC.

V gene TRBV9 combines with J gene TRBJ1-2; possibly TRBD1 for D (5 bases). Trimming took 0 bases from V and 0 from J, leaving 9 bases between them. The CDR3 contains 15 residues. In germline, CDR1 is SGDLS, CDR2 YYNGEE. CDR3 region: CASSVGYRSNYGYTF. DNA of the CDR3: TGTGCCAGCAGCGTAGGATACAGGTCTAACTATGGCTACACCTTC.

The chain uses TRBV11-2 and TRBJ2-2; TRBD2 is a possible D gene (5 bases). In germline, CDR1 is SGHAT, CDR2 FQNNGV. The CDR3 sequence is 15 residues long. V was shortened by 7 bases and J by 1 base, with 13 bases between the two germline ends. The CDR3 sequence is CASTRFGKNTGELFF. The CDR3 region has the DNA TGTGCCAGCACCAGGTTCGGGAAGAACACCGGGGAGCTGTTTTTT. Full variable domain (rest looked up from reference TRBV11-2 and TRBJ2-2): EAGVAQSPRYKIIEKRQSVAFWCNPISGHATLYWYQQILGQGPKLLIQFQNNGVVDDSQLPKDRFSAERLKGVDSTLKIQPAKLEDSAVYLCASTRFGKNTGELFFGEGSRLTVL.

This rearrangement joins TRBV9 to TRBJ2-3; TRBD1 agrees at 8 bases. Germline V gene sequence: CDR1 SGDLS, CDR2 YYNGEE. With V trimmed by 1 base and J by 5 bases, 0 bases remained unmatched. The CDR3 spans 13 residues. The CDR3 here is CASSVTGGDTQYF. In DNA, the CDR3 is TGTGCCAGCAGCGTAACAGGGGGAGATACGCAGTATTTT.

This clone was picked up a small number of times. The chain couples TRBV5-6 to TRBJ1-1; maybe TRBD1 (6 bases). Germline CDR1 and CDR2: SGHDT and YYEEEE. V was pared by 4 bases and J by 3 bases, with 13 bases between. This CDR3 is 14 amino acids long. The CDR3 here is CASSLLPGDTEAFF. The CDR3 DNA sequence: TGTGCCAGCAGCCTACTCCCAGGGGACACTGAAGCTTTCTTT.

CDR3 loop: CASSVEGGARTDTQYF. CDR3 nucleotides: TGTGCCAGCAGCGTAGAAGGGGGGGCCAGGACAGATACGCAGTATTTT. This chain uses TRBV9 with TRBJ2-3; the D gene is possibly TRBD2 (7 bases). V was shortened by 0 bases and J by 3 bases, with 14 bases between the two germline ends. The CDR3 is made up of 16 amino acids. The germline gives CDR1 SGDLS, CDR2 YYNGEE.

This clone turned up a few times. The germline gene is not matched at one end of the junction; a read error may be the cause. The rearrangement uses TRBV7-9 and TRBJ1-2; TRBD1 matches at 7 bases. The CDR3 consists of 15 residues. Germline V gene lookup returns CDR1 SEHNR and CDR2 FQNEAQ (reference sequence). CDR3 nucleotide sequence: TGTGCCAGCAGCCCTTACGGAGGGGGCAGATACGCCGTGGAATTC. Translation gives CASSPYGGGRYAVEF.

Here the CDR3 reads CASSLGGINYGYTF. CDR3 in DNA: TGTGCCAGCAGTTTAGGGGGGATTAACTATGGCTACACCTTC. This chain links TRBV28 with TRBJ1-2; maybe TRBD1 (5 bases). The germline V gene encodes CDR1 MDHEN and CDR2 SYDVKM. Trimming pared 2 bases from V and 1 base from J, leaving 8 bases between. This CDR3 is built from 14 residues.

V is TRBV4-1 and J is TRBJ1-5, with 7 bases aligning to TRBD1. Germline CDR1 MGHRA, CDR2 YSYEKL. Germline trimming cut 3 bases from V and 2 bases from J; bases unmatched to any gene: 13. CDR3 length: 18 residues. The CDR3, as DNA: TGCGCCAGCAGCCAGACGGACAGGTCGGGGTTTGGCAATCAGCCCCAGCATTTT. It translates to CASSQTDRSGFGNQPQHF.

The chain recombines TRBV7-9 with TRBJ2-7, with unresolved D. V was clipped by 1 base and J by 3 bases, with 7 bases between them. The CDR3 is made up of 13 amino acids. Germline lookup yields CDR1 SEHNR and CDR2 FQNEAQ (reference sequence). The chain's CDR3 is CASSLVGRYEQYF. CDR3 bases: TGTGCCAGCAGCTTAGTAGGACGCTACGAGCAGTACTTC.

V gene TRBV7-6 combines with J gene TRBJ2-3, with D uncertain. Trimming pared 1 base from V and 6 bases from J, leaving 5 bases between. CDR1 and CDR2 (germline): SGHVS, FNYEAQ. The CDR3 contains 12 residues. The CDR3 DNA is TGTGCCAGCAGCTTAGTTGTTGATACGCAGTATTTT. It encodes CASSLVVDTQYF.

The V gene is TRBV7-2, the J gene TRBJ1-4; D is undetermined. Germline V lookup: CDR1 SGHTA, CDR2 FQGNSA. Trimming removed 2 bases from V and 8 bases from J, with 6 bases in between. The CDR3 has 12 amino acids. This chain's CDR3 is CASSLREEKLFF. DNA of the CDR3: TGTGCCAGCAGCTTAAGGGAAGAAAAACTGTTTTTT.

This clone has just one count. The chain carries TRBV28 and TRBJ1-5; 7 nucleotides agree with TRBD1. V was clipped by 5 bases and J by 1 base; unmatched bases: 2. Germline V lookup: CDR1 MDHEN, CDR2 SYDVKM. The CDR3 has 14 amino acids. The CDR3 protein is CASSEQGSNQPQHF. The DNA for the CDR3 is TGTGCCAGCAGTGAACAGGGGAGCAATCAGCCCCAGCATTTT.

CDR3 region: CASGLASGTSLFYEQYF. CDR3 DNA sequence: TGTGCTAGTGGTTTGGCTTCCGGGACTAGTTTATTTTACGAGCAGTACTTC. The chain uses TRBV12-5 and TRBJ2-7; 8 bases are a match to TRBD2. The J segment lost 4 bases and the V segment lost 1 base, leaving 12 bases of the junction unmatched. Germline-derived CDR1 and CDR2 are LGHNT and FRNRAP. This CDR3 contains 17 residues.

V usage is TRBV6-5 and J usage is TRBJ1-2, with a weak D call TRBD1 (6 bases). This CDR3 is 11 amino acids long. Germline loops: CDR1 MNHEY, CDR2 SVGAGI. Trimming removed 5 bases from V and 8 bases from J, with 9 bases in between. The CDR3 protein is CASSTGRGYTF. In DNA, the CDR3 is TGTGCCAGCAGTACAGGGAGAGGCTACACCTTC.

The CDR3 DNA sequence: TGTGCCAGCAGTGAGCTGGCGGAAACCGGGGAGCTGTTTTTT. Translation: CASSELAETGELFF. The rearrangement links TRBV6-4 to TRBJ2-2, with D unclear. Trimming shortened V by 3 bases and J by 5 bases, and 10 bases separated the two germline ends. The CDR3 spans 14 residues. The germline gives CDR1 MRHNA, CDR2 SNTAGT.

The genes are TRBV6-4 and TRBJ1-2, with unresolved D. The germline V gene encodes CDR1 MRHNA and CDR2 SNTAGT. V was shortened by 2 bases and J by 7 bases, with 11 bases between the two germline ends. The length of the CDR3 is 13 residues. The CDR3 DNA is TGTGCCAGCAGTGACAGGGTAGATGGTGGCTACACCTTC. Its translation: CASSDRVDGGYTF.

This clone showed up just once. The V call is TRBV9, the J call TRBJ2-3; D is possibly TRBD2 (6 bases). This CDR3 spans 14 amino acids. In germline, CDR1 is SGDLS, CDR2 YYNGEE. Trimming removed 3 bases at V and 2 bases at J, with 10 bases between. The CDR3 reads CASSAAGPTDTQYF. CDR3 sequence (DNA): TGTGCCAGCAGCGCCGCGGGGCCCACAGATACGCAGTATTTT.

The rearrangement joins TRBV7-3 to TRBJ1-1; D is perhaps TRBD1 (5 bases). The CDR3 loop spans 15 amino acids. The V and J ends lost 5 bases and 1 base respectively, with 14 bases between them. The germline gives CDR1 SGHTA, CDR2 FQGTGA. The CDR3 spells CASSPSRVPNTEAFF. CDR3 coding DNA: TGTGCCAGCAGCCCCTCCAGGGTTCCGAACACTGAAGCTTTCTTT.

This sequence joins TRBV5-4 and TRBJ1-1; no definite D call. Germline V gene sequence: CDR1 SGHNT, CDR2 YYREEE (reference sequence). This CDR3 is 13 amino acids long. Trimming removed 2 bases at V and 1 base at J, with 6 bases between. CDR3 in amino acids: CASSFSQNTEAFF. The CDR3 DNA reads TGTGCCAGCAGCTTCTCCCAGAACACTGAAGCTTTCTTT. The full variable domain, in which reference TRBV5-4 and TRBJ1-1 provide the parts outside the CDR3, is ETGVTQSPTHLIKTRGQQVTLRCSSQSGHNTVSWYQQALGQGPQFIFQYYREEENGRGNFPPRFSGLQFPNYSSELNVNALELDDSALYLCASSFSQNTEAFFGQGTRLTVV.

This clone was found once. DNA for the CDR3: TGCAGCGTTGAGGGGGGCGCGGGAGGCTACACCTTC. It specifies CSVEGGAGGYTF. V gene TRBV29-1 combines with J gene TRBJ1-2; possibly TRBD1 for D (6 bases). This CDR3 contains 12 residues. The V and J ends lost 3 bases and 8 bases respectively, with 13 bases between them. The germline V gene has CDR1 SQVTM and CDR2 ANQGSEA.

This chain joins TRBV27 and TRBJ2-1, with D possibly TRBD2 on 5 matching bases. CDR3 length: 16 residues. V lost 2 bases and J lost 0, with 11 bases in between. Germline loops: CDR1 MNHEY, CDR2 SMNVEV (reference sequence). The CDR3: CASSLRGLLSYNEQFF. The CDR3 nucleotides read TGTGCCAGCAGTTTAAGAGGACTCCTCTCCTACAATGAGCAGTTCTTC.

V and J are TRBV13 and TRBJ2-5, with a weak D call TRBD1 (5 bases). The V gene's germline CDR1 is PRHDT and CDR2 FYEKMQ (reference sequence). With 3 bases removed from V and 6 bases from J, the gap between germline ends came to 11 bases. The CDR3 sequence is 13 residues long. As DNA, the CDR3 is TGTGCCAGCAGCTTGGGCAGGGATAAGACCCAGTACTTC. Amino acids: CASSLGRDKTQYF.